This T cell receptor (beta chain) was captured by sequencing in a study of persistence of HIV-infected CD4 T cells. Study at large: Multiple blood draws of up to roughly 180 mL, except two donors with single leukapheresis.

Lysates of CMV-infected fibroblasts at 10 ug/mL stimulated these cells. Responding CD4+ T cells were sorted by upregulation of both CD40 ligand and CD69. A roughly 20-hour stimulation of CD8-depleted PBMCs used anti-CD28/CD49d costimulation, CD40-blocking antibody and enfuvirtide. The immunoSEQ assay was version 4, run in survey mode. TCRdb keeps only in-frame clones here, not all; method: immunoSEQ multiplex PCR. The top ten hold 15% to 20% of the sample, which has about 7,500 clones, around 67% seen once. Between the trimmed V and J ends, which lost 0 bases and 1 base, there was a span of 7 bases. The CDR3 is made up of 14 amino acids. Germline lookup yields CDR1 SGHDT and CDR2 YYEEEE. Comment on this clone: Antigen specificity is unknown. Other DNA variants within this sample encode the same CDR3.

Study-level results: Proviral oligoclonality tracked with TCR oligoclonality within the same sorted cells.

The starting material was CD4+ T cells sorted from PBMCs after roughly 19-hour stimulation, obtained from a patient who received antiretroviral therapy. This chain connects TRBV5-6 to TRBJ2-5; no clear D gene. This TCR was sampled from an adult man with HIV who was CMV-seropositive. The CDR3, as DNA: TGTGCCAGCAGCTTGGTGCGCGGCCAAGAGACCCAGTACTTC. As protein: CASSLVRGQETQYF.